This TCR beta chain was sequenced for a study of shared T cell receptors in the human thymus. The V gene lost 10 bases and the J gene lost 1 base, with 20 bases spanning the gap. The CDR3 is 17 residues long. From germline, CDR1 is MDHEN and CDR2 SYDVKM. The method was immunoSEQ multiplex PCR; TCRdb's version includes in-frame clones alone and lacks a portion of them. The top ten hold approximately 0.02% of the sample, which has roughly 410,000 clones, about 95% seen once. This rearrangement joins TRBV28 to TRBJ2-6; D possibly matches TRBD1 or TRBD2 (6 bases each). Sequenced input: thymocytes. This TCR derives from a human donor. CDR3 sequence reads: CAIPSPGAESGANVLTF. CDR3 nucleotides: TGTGCCATCCCCAGCCCGGGGGCCGAGTCTGGGGCCAACGTCCTGACTTTC. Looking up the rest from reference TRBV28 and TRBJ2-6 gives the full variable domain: DVKVTQSSRYLVKRTGEKVFLECVQDMDHENMFWYRQDPGLGLRLIYFSYDVKMKEKGDIPEGYSVSREKKERFSLILESASTNQTSMYLCAIPSPGAESGANVLTFGAGSRLTVL.